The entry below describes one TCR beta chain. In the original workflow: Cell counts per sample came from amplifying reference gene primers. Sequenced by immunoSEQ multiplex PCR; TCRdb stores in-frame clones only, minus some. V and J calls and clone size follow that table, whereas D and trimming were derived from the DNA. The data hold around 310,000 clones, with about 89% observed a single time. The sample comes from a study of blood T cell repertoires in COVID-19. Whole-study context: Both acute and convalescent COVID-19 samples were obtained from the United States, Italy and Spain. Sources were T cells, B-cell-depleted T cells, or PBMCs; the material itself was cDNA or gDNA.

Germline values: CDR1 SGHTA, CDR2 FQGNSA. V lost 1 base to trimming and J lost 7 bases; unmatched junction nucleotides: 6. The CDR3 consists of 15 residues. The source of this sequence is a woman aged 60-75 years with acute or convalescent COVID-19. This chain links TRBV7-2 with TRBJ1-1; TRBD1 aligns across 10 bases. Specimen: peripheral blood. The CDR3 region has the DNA TGTGCCAGCAGCTTAGAACCGGGACAGGGGTTTGAAGCTTTCTTT. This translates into CASSLEPGQGFEAFF.